This passage covers 27 T cell receptor beta chains from one sample sequenced in a study of Graves' ophthalmopathy and Graves' hyperthyroidism. Amplification of TCR beta CDR3 regions used RNA transcripts. Second-round multiplex PCR came after a first-round RT-PCR that employed HTBI primers. TCRdb ran MiXCR on the multiplex PCR reads and lists one entry per CDR3 protein. Among 350,000 to 400,000 distinct CDR3 sequences, about 16% were seen once, and the ten largest hold roughly 7%. Sequencing used peripheral blood. Receptor source: a young woman with stable Graves' hyperthyroidism.

As for this clonotype: A read error is possible here, since a much larger clone lies one base away. The chain carries TRBV7-2 and TRBJ2-2; 7 positions agree with TRBD1. Germline loops: CDR1 SGHTA, CDR2 FQGNSA. The CDR3 has 13 amino acids. The CDR3 spells CASSQQGTGELLF. CDR3 DNA sequence: TGTGCCAGCAGCCAACAGGGGACCGGGGAGCTGTTGTTT.

This clonotype was found many times. The rearrangement joins TRBV2 to TRBJ1-2; no clear D. The CDR3 consists of 13 residues. Trimming shortened V by 7 bases and J by 3 bases, and 12 bases separated the two germline ends. The germline CDR1 and CDR2 sequences are SNHLY and FYNNEI. CDR3 coding DNA: TGTGCCAGCATTAGAGACGCCGACTATGGCTACACCTTC. Protein sequence: CASIRDADYGYTF.

As regards this clonotype: Just one base apart from a much larger clone, this may be a read error. The CDR3: CASRPSGSYDQYF. In nucleotides, the CDR3 is TGTGCCAGCAGACCTAGCGGGAGCTACGATCAGTACTTC. The rearrangement joins TRBV28 to TRBJ2-7; 10 positions agree with TRBD2. CDR1 MDHEN and CDR2 SYDVKM come from the germline V gene. This CDR3 is 13 amino acids long.

This clonotype was counted between two and nine times. The chain is built from TRBV7-6 and TRBJ2-7; 10 bases line up with TRBD2. This CDR3 comprises 16 residues. J lost 5 bases, V lost 0 bases, and 7 bases had no gene match. The germline V gene encodes CDR1 SGHVS and CDR2 FNYEAQ. The CDR3 region is CASSLAASGSPDEQYF. For the CDR3, the DNA is TGTGCCAGCAGCTTAGCGGCTAGCGGGAGTCCCGACGAGCAGTACTTC.

This clonotype was counted at least ten times. The chain is built from TRBV27 and TRBJ1-1; TRBD1 is a possible D gene (5 bases). CDR3 size: 15 residues. Per germline, CDR1 MNHEY and CDR2 SMNVEV (reference sequence). The germline V and J ends were trimmed by 5 bases and 1 base, with 14 bases remaining between them. CDR3 in DNA: TGTGCCAGCAGTCCCCGGGTCGGGACGAACACTGAAGCTTTCTTT. Its translation: CASSPRVGTNTEAFF.

This clonotype has only a few counts. This chain joins TRBV14 and TRBJ1-2, with D possibly TRBD1 on 5 matching bases. The CDR3 length is 14 residues. The germline V and J ends were trimmed by 1 base and 2 bases, with 8 bases remaining between them. Germline CDR1 SGHDN, CDR2 FVKESK. The CDR3 sequence is CASSQVRGNYGYTF. DNA of the CDR3: TGTGCCAGCAGCCAAGTTAGGGGAAACTATGGCTACACCTTC.

This clonotype was picked up many times. This rearrangement joins TRBV15 to TRBJ2-7; TRBD1 matches at 7 bases. The CDR3 has 15 amino acids. From germline, CDR1 is LNHNV and CDR2 YYDKDF (reference sequence). The junction had 7 bases not matched to a gene; V was cut back by 2 bases and J by 3 bases. The CDR3 DNA reads TGTGCCACCAGCAGACTTCCCGGGACAGTCTACGAGCAGTACTTC. It encodes CATSRLPGTVYEQYF.

This clonotype showed up just a few times. The chain combines TRBV19 with TRBJ2-2, with D maybe TRBD2 (7 bases). Trimming left V 3 bases short and J 5 bases short, with 16 bases between. The length of the CDR3 is 16 residues. Germline loops: CDR1 LNHDA, CDR2 SQIVND (reference sequence). The CDR3 nucleotides are TGTGCCAGTAGTATCTCCCACGGGGGGCTAACCGGGGAGCTGTTTTTT. This translates into CASSISHGGLTGELFF.

This clonotype was counted many times. This rearrangement joins TRBV2 to TRBJ2-7; D not resolved. Germline V gene lookup returns CDR1 SNHLY and CDR2 FYNNEI. The V gene lost 5 bases and the J gene lost 6 bases, with 5 bases spanning the gap. The CDR3 totals 10 residues. The CDR3 DNA is TGTGCCAGCAGTAGGTTCGAGCAGTACTTC. Protein product: CASSRFEQYF.

This clonotype was seen ten or more times. V and J are TRBV12-3 or TRBV12-4 and TRBJ1-3; 10 bases are a match to TRBD1. This CDR3 spans 17 amino acids. V lost 6 bases and J lost 5; bases outside the gene matches: 13. CDR3 nucleotides: TGTGCCAGCAGGTCTGATCGGGACAGGGGTTTAAGAAACACCATATATTTT. Its translation: CASRSDRDRGLRNTIYF.

This clonotype showed up many times. The chain couples TRBV27 to TRBJ2-7; TRBD1 aligns across 9 bases. Germline assignment: CDR1 MNHEY and CDR2 SMNVEV (reference sequence). J was trimmed by 2 bases and V by 7 bases; bases with no gene match: 9. The length of the CDR3 is 15 residues. The CDR3 region has the DNA TGTGCCAGCACCCCTTCGACAGGGGGGGCCTACGAGCAGTACTTC. It yields the protein CASTPSTGGAYEQYF.

This chain uses TRBV7-9 with TRBJ2-7, with D uncertain. Trimming removed 1 base from V and 1 base from J, with 8 bases in between. CDR3 length: 14 residues. Germline V gene lookup returns CDR1 SEHNR and CDR2 FQNEAQ (reference sequence). The CDR3 spells CASSLEAVSYEQYF. CDR3 bases: TGTGCCAGCAGCTTAGAGGCAGTTTCCTACGAGCAGTACTTC.

Ten or more counts support this clonotype. The rearrangement uses TRBV7-3 and TRBJ1-2, with TRBD1 as a possible D gene (6 bases). V dropped 8 bases and J dropped 8 bases, with 15 bases sitting between them. This CDR3 contains 12 residues. The germline gives CDR1 SGHTA, CDR2 FQGTGA. The CDR3 nucleotides are TGTGCCAGCGGAACGGGGGCGAGAGGCTACACCTTC. Its translation is CASGTGARGYTF.

This clonotype was observed at least ten times. This sequence joins TRBV6-5 and TRBJ2-3, with 7 bases that match TRBD2. The V gene's germline CDR1 is MNHEY and CDR2 SVGAGI. This CDR3 spans 13 amino acids. V lost 1 base to trimming and J lost 9 bases; unmatched junction nucleotides: 4. CDR3 DNA: TGTGCCAGCAGTTACTTCCCAGCGGGGACGCAGTATTTT. This sequence encodes CASSYFPAGTQYF.

This chain uses TRBV9 with TRBJ1-5, with D uncertain. Trimming shortened V by 0 bases and J by 7 bases, and 8 bases separated the two germline ends. This CDR3 is 13 amino acids long. Germline V lookup: CDR1 SGDLS, CDR2 YYNGEE. The CDR3 DNA follows: TGTGCCAGCAGCGTAGGAGTGGACCAGCCCCAGCATTTT. Residues: CASSVGVDQPQHF.

This clonotype was found many times. The rearrangement uses TRBV6-5 and TRBJ1-5, with 10 bases aligning to TRBD1. The V gene end was trimmed by 6 bases and the J gene end by 8 bases; junction bases not matched to a gene: 7. Germline CDR1 and CDR2: MNHEY and SVGAGI. This CDR3 region has 14 residues. The CDR3 reads CASRGQGLLEPQHF. Written as DNA, the CDR3 is TGTGCCAGCAGGGGACAGGGGCTGCTGGAGCCCCAGCATTTT.

This clonotype has more than one count but fewer than ten. This chain uses TRBV19 with TRBJ1-2; 10 nucleotides match TRBD1. J gave up 1 base and V 0 bases, and 11 bases lay outside the gene matches. CDR3 length: 19 residues. Germline assignment: CDR1 LNHDA and CDR2 SQIVND (reference sequence). CDR3 coding DNA: TGTGCCAGTAGTATAGATAGGGGGGACAGGGGACGCGTTAACTATGGCTACACCTTC. Residues: CASSIDRGDRGRVNYGYTF.

This clonotype occurred many times. This sequence joins TRBV9 and TRBJ2-4; D uncertain. Between the trimmed V and J ends, which lost 0 bases and 4 bases, there was a span of 8 bases. The CDR3 has 14 amino acids. CDR1 SGDLS and CDR2 YYNGEE come from the germline V gene. The CDR3 protein is CASSVGTKKNIQYF. The CDR3 nucleotides are TGTGCCAGCAGCGTAGGGACCAAAAAAAACATTCAGTACTTC.

In this sample, this clonotype turned up a few times. J is TRBJ2-4 and V is TRBV4-1, with 9 bases identical to TRBD1. With V trimmed by 4 bases and J by 11 bases, 6 bases remained unmatched. The CDR3 extends over 13 amino acids. Germline CDR1 MGHRA, CDR2 YSYEKL. CDR3 DNA: TGCGCCAGCAGCCCGACCGGGACAGGGTTTCAGTACTTC. It translates to CASSPTGTGFQYF.

This clonotype was counted at least ten times. This chain links TRBV6-4 with TRBJ1-1; 7 bases line up with TRBD1. V was pared by 7 bases and J by 1 base, with 9 bases of the junction left unmatched. Per germline, CDR1 MRHNA and CDR2 SNTAGT. The CDR3 has 15 residues. The CDR3 nucleotides read TGTGCCAGCATCCTTTCAAGGGGGCGGAACACTGAAGCTTTCTTT. It encodes CASILSRGRNTEAFF.

This clonotype was picked up many times. This chain joins TRBV24-1 and TRBJ1-1; a possible D gene is TRBD1 (5 bases). Germline V gives CDR1 KGHDR, CDR2 SFDVKD. V was shortened by 4 bases and J by 7 bases, with 12 bases between the two germline ends. The length of the CDR3 is 13 residues. The CDR3 protein is CATSEQWGSEAFF. CDR3 DNA sequence: TGTGCCACCAGTGAACAATGGGGGAGTGAAGCTTTCTTT.

This clonotype was counted at least ten times. The chain employs TRBV4-1 and TRBJ2-7, with TRBD1 matching 9 bases. Trimming removed 3 bases from V and 5 bases from J; junction bases left unmatched: 5. CDR3 size: 14 residues. CDR1 is MGHRA, CDR2 YSYEKL, per germline. Here the CDR3 reads CASSQGQGSNEQYF. CDR3 DNA sequence: TGCGCCAGCAGCCAGGGACAGGGCAGCAACGAGCAGTACTTC.

Note on this clonotype: This could be a read error, since a much larger clone is one nucleotide away. This rearrangement joins TRBV19 to TRBJ2-5; possibly TRBD1 for D (6 bases). This CDR3 is 16 amino acids long. Trimming cost V 7 bases and J 3 bases, with 21 bases left between them. Germline-derived CDR1 and CDR2 are LNHDA and SQIVND (reference sequence). The CDR3 nucleotides are TGTGCCAGTAAAAAAAGGAACCCATGGACAGAAGAGACCCAGTACTTC. Amino acids: CASKKRNPWTEETQYF.

This clonotype was recorded many times. The CDR3 bases are TGTGCCAGCAGCTTAATTACTAGCGGTGGGACCCAGTACTTC. Translation gives CASSLITSGGTQYF. This chain connects TRBV7-2 to TRBJ2-5, with TRBD2 identical over 8 bases. Germline V gives CDR1 SGHTA, CDR2 FQGNSA. The CDR3 extends over 14 amino acids. After removal of 2 bases from V and 7 bases from J, the junction contained 6 bases not matched to a gene.

This clonotype appeared many times. The rearrangement joins TRBV5-1 to TRBJ1-1, with unresolved D. V lost 5 bases, J lost 3 bases, and 8 bases lay in between. There are 12 residues in the CDR3. Looked up from germline, CDR1 is SGHRS and CDR2 is YFSETQ. CDR3 bases: TGCGCCAGCAGGGAAGGGTACACTGAAGCTTTCTTT. This sequence encodes CASREGYTEAFF.

The table lists this clonotype with a few counts. The chain combines TRBV11-1 with TRBJ1-1, with D perhaps matching TRBD1 (5 bases). Germline V CDR1 and CDR2: SGHAT, FQDESV (reference sequence). This CDR3 has 16 amino acids. Trimming removed 6 bases at V and 3 bases at J, with 20 bases between. Written as DNA, the CDR3 is TGTGCCAGCAGATTACCATGGGGGGGGTTCGACACTGAAGCTTTCTTT. The encoded protein is CASRLPWGGFDTEAFF.

A few counts support this clonotype. This chain uses TRBV7-9 with TRBJ1-1; no clear D. CDR1 and CDR2 from the germline V gene are SEHNR and FQNEAQ (reference sequence). This CDR3 contains 13 residues. V was clipped by 11 bases and J by 4 bases, with 17 bases between them. DNA of the CDR3: TGTGCCGGCGAGAAGGCCCCGAGCACTGAAGCTTTCTTT. Protein sequence: CAGEKAPSTEAFF.